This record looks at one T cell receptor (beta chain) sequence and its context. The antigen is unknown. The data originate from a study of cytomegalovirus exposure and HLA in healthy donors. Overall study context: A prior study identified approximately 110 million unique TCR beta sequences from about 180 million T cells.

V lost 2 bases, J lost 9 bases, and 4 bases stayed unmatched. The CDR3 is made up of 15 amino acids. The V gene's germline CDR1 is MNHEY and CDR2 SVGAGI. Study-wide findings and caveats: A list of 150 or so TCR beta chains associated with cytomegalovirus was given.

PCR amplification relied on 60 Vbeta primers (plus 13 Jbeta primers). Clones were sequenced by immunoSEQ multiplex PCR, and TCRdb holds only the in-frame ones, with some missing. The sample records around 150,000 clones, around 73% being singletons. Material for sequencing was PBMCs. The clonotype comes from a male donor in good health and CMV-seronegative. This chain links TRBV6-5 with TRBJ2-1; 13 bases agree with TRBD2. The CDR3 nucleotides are TGTGCCAGCAGTTACACTAGCGGGAGGGCTGGTGAGCAGTTCTTC. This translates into CASSYTSGRAGEQFF.